Each of the 27 T cell receptor beta chains below was sequenced from the same sample in a study of T-cell reconstitution after alpha-beta-depleted transplantation in children (dated by TCRdb to 2016 to 2017). The protocol used for the library was PCR. Sequenced on an Illumina HiSeq 2500. To normalize quantification of the TCRbeta repertoire, the TCR libraries were built with molecular barcoding that relied on unique molecular identifiers. The public reads were run again by TCRdb, first through fastp at Q25 and then through MiXCR, and only productive beta chains were kept. CDR3 protein duplicates are merged, each entry listing the most common genes and DNA. The sample data list roughly 200,000 distinct CDR3 sequences, and about 9.5% of these were observed just once. The leading ten clones occupy around 6.2% of the sample. The sample consisted of PBMCs from the stem cell graft donor, taken from the stem cell graft. The receptor source for this set is a human donor who donated a stem cell graft to a child with acute lymphoblastic leukemia.

At least ten counts were recorded for this clonotype. This chain joins TRBV20-1 and TRBJ2-3; no clear D. In germline, CDR1 is DFQATT, CDR2 SNEGSKA (reference sequence). The CDR3 has 14 amino acids. The ends were cut back, 2 bases at V and 2 bases at J, with 11 bases in the middle. The CDR3 spells CSARLGPTTDTQYF. CDR3 sequence (DNA): TGCAGTGCTAGACTAGGACCCACCACAGATACGCAGTATTTT.

This chain links TRBV20-1 with TRBJ2-7, with 10 bases that match TRBD2. The CDR3 sequence is 18 residues long. CDR1 and CDR2 from the germline V gene are DFQATT and SNEGSKA (reference sequence). With V trimmed by 3 bases and J by 0 bases, 14 bases remained unmatched. CDR3 region: CSASHQLGSGGSSYEQYF. CDR3 DNA sequence: TGCAGTGCTAGCCACCAACTCGGTAGCGGGGGGTCCTCCTACGAGCAGTACTTC.

This clonotype came up a few times. The chain uses TRBV27 and TRBJ1-1; no definite D call. Germline V gene sequence: CDR1 MNHEY, CDR2 SMNVEV (reference sequence). The V gene lost 7 bases and the J gene lost 2 bases, with 14 bases spanning the gap. The CDR3 sequence is 14 residues long. The CDR3 spells CASKKGSTNTEAFF. The CDR3 DNA sequence: TGTGCCAGCAAAAAGGGATCTACTAACACTGAAGCTTTCTTT.

There are a few counts of this clonotype. The chain links TRBV4-3 to TRBJ1-2; D is ambiguous. Trimming took 3 bases from V and 4 from J, leaving 15 bases between them. Germline CDR1 is LGHNA and CDR2 is YSLEER. The CDR3 loop spans 15 amino acids. Here the CDR3 DNA reads TGCGCCAGCAGCCAGTTCGGGGTCCTTAGCTATGGCTACACCTTC. This codes for CASSQFGVLSYGYTF.

The chain combines TRBV7-2 with TRBJ2-5; 8 bases agree with TRBD1. This CDR3 has 13 amino acids. From germline, CDR1 is SGHTA and CDR2 FQGNSA. V shed 5 bases and J 4 bases; nucleotides not matched to a gene: 3. CDR3 sequence: CASSGGTGETQYF. CDR3 DNA: TGTGCCAGCAGCGGGGGGACAGGAGAGACCCAGTACTTC.

This clonotype was counted a few times. The chain is built from TRBV11-2 and TRBJ2-5, with 9 bases fitting TRBD2. V shed 5 bases and J 2 bases; nucleotides not matched to a gene: 6. Germline values: CDR1 SGHAT, CDR2 FQNNGV. The CDR3 spans 15 residues. CDR3 amino acids: CASSQRGAPQETQYF. CDR3 bases: TGTGCCAGCAGCCAGCGGGGGGCACCTCAAGAGACCCAGTACTTC.

The sample holds a few counts of this clonotype. The chain employs TRBV5-1 and TRBJ2-7; a weak D match, TRBD1 (5 bases). The CDR3 has 15 amino acids. The V end lost 2 bases, the J end lost 0 bases, and 12 bases lay between the germline ends. Germline CDR1 reads SGHRS; CDR2 reads YFSETQ. This CDR3 reads CASSLQQVSSYEQYF. CDR3 DNA sequence: TGCGCCAGCAGCTTACAACAGGTTTCCTCCTACGAGCAGTACTTC.

This clonotype was recorded at least ten times. The chain employs TRBV20-1 and TRBJ2-1; D not certain. V lost 3 bases and J 9 bases, leaving 12 bases between the germline ends. CDR1 DFQATT and CDR2 SNEGSKA come from the germline V gene (reference sequence). There are 12 residues in the CDR3. The chain's CDR3 is CSASLVRAEQFF. CDR3 sequence (DNA): TGCAGTGCTAGTTTGGTTCGGGCTGAGCAGTTCTTC.

This clonotype was observed at least ten times. The chain has TRBV12-3 or TRBV12-4 and TRBJ1-2, with no clear D. The ends were cut back, 1 base at V and 0 bases at J, with 6 bases in the middle. This CDR3 comprises 14 residues. The CDR3 DNA reads as TGTGCCAGCAGTTTAGACAGATCTAACTATGGCTACACCTTC. This gives the protein CASSLDRSNYGYTF.

The chain carries TRBV19 and TRBJ2-7, with D uncertain. CDR3 length: 14 residues. V gave up 1 base and J gave up 3 bases, with 10 bases separating them. Germline assignment: CDR1 LNHDA and CDR2 SQIVND (reference sequence). The CDR3 loop reads CASSIGLSNYEQYF. The CDR3 region has the DNA TGTGCCAGTAGTATAGGGCTGAGTAACTACGAGCAGTACTTC.

This clonotype was detected only a few times. This clone may be a read error of a much larger clone one base away. V and J are TRBV5-5 and TRBJ2-3; no clear D gene. V was trimmed by 2 bases and J by 2 bases, leaving 6 bases between them. The CDR3 has 13 amino acids. Germline V gene sequence: CDR1 SGHKS, CDR2 YYEKEE (reference sequence). CDR3 amino acids: CASSFGPTDTQYF. DNA of the CDR3: TGTGCCAGCAGCTTCGGCCCCACAGATACGCAGTATTTT.

At least ten counts were recorded for this clonotype. V gene TRBV2 combines with J gene TRBJ2-1, with D possibly TRBD1 on 6 matching bases. CDR1 and CDR2 (germline): SNHLY, FYNNEI. The CDR3 has 16 amino acids. V gave up 5 bases and J gave up 5 bases, with 19 bases separating them. The CDR3 spells CASSLGPAGAHNEQFF. CDR3 bases: TGTGCCAGCAGTCTGGGGCCAGCAGGGGCCCACAATGAGCAGTTCTTC.

This clonotype was recorded at least ten times. The chain is built from TRBV7-8 and TRBJ1-4; D gene ambiguous. The V gene lost 5 bases and the J gene lost 3 bases, with 10 bases spanning the gap. The CDR3 covers 14 residues. CDR1 and CDR2 from the germline V gene are SGHVS and FQNEAQ. CDR3 nucleotide sequence: TGTGCCAGCAGCCCACCGAGGGCTAATGAAAAACTGTTTTTT. Its protein product is CASSPPRANEKLFF.

This clonotype was found many times. V is TRBV29-1 and J is TRBJ2-1; D gene ambiguous. Germline V gene sequence: CDR1 SQVTM, CDR2 ANQGSEA. The CDR3 covers 15 residues. V was pared by 1 base and J by 0 bases, with 10 bases between. CDR3 nucleotides: TGCAGCGTTGAAGTTGTGGGCAGCTCCTACAATGAGCAGTTCTTC. It specifies CSVEVVGSSYNEQFF.

In the case of this clonotype: With a much larger clone just one base away, this may be a read error. The chain is built from TRBV12-3 or TRBV12-4 and TRBJ2-1; 9 bases map to TRBD2. The length of the CDR3 is 13 residues. The CDR3 region is CANSLGTSYEQFF. CDR3 sequence (DNA): TGTGCCAACAGTCTGGGGACTAGCTATGAGCAGTTCTTC.

The chain uses TRBV5-1 and TRBJ1-1, with unresolved D. CDR1 and CDR2 from the germline V gene are SGHRS and YFSETQ. Trimming left V 0 bases short and J 6 bases short, with 6 bases between. The CDR3 loop spans 12 amino acids. For the CDR3, the DNA is TGCGCCAGCAGCTTGGGGGCTCCTGAAGCTTTCTTT. Amino acid sequence: CASSLGAPEAFF. Complete variable domain (other parts from reference TRBV5-1 and TRBJ1-1): KAGVTQTPRYLIKTRGQQVTLSCSPISGHRSVSWYQQTPGQGLQFLFEYFSETQRNKGNFPGRFSGRQFSNSRSEMNVSTLELGDSALYLCASSLGAPEAFFGQGTRLTVV.

This clonotype was observed at least ten times. The chain links TRBV11-2 to TRBJ1-4; D is uncertain. V gave up 3 bases and J gave up 6 bases, with 11 bases separating them. Germline CDR1 is SGHAT and CDR2 is FQNNGV. The CDR3 consists of 14 residues. The CDR3 reads CASSFGRRDEKLFF. The DNA of the CDR3 is TGTGCCAGCAGCTTCGGACGTCGCGATGAAAAACTGTTTTTT.

This rearrangement joins TRBV3-1 to TRBJ2-5; D gene ambiguous. V lost 1 base, J lost 3 bases, and 15 bases lay in between. This CDR3 is built from 16 residues. Per germline, CDR1 LGHDT and CDR2 YNNKEL (reference sequence). CDR3: CASSQGVRENEETQYF. Here the CDR3 DNA reads TGTGCCAGCAGCCAAGGAGTCCGTGAGAATGAAGAGACCCAGTACTTC.

The chain is built from TRBV5-1 and TRBJ2-1; TRBD1 matches 9 bases. The length of the CDR3 is 15 residues. Per the germline V gene, CDR1 is SGHRS and CDR2 is YFSETQ. V dropped 3 bases and J dropped 4; count of bases not matched to a gene: 5. DNA for the CDR3: TGCGCCAGCAGCTCCGGACAGGGGACATACAATGAGCAGTTCTTC. This codes for CASSSGQGTYNEQFF. The variable domain in full, completed from reference TRBV5-1 and TRBJ2-1, reads KAGVTQTPRYLIKTRGQQVTLSCSPISGHRSVSWYQQTPGQGLQFLFEYFSETQRNKGNFPGRFSGRQFSNSRSEMNVSTLELGDSALYLCASSSGQGTYNEQFFGPGTRLTVL.

Only a few counts were recorded for this clonotype. This chain joins TRBV20-1 and TRBJ2-7; D possibly corresponds to TRBD1 (6 bases). V lost 6 bases, J lost 0 bases, and 15 bases lay in between. Germline V gene lookup returns CDR1 DFQATT and CDR2 SNEGSKA (reference sequence). The CDR3 totals 14 residues. CDR3 in amino acids: CSASPGTSSYEQYF. The CDR3 DNA follows: TGCAGTGCGTCACCCGGGACAAGCTCCTACGAGCAGTACTTC.

The table lists this clonotype with a few counts. This chain connects TRBV15 to TRBJ2-7, with D possibly being TRBD1 (5 bases). Germline CDR1 is LNHNV and CDR2 is YYDKDF (reference sequence). The CDR3 has 14 residues. Trimming pared 0 bases from V and 4 bases from J, leaving 10 bases between. The DNA for the CDR3 is TGTGCCACCAGCAGAGATCAGGGAAAGTACGAGCAGTACTTC. It encodes CATSRDQGKYEQYF.

This chain connects TRBV4-3 to TRBJ1-1; maybe TRBD1 (5 bases). This CDR3 contains 17 residues. Germline V lookup: CDR1 LGHNA, CDR2 YSLEER. V was trimmed by 10 bases and J by 3 bases, leaving 27 bases between them. As DNA, the CDR3 is TGCGCCACCTCAAGCTCCGAGGACTCGGGACTCCACACTGAAGCTTTCTTT. Its protein product is CATSSSEDSGLHTEAFF.

This clonotype was counted between two and nine times. The rearrangement joins TRBV12-3 or TRBV12-4 to TRBJ1-2; D remains unclear. V was cut by 7 bases and J by 2 bases, with 14 bases left in between. This CDR3 contains 14 residues. This CDR3 reads CASNSDGANYGYTF. DNA of the CDR3: TGTGCCAGCAACAGCGACGGTGCGAACTATGGCTACACCTTC.

In this sample, this clonotype turned up a few times. This chain connects TRBV7-9 to TRBJ1-4; a weak D match, TRBD1 (5 bases). Germline assignment: CDR1 SEHNR and CDR2 FQNEAQ (reference sequence). Trimming cost V 6 bases and J 8 bases, with 13 bases left between them. The CDR3 runs 13 residues. The CDR3 coding sequence is TGTGCCAGCAGACGGGGCGAGGAGGAAAAACTGTTTTTT. Its protein product is CASRRGEEEKLFF.

V usage is TRBV20-1 and J usage is TRBJ1-2, with TRBD1 matching 9 bases. Trimming removed 0 bases from V and 5 bases from J; junction bases left unmatched: 7. CDR1 is DFQATT and CDR2 is SNEGSKA in the germline V gene (reference sequence). This CDR3 spans 15 amino acids. For the CDR3, the DNA is TGCAGTGCTAGAGACGAACAGGGGGCAGGATATGGCTACACCTTC. It is translated as CSARDEQGAGYGYTF.

This clonotype has only a few counts. The chain recombines TRBV7-9 with TRBJ2-1; 7 nucleotides line up with TRBD2. The CDR3 consists of 17 residues. Per the germline V gene, CDR1 is SEHNR and CDR2 is FQNEAQ (reference sequence). The V and J ends lost 5 bases and 3 bases, in that order; junction bases with no gene match: 13. The CDR3 region has the DNA TGTGCCAGCAGCCCCCGGGGACTATCAGGAGACTACAATGAGCAGTTCTTC. It specifies CASSPRGLSGDYNEQFF.

The CDR3 DNA reads TGCGCCAGCAGCCGCCCTAGCGGGGGCACAGATACGCAGTATTTT. It yields the protein CASSRPSGGTDTQYF. The chain employs TRBV4-1 and TRBJ2-3; 9 bases align to TRBD2. The CDR3 has 15 amino acids. The J segment lost 1 base and the V segment lost 4 bases, leaving 3 bases of the junction unmatched. Germline assignment: CDR1 MGHRA and CDR2 YSYEKL.